This TCR beta chain derives from a study of cytomegalovirus exposure and HLA in healthy donors. The study's findings and limits: In vitro work confirmed that three CMV-associated chains recognize CMV antigens. For most TCR sequences rarity was the rule, although some public TCRs occurred in many donors. In a later analysis, V- and J-gene trimming of beta chains associated with a DCLRE1C missense variant, replicated independently.

The table lists this clone with a count of one. The target antigen is unknown. Vbeta (60) and Jbeta (13) primers were used in the PCR. Sequenced by immunoSEQ multiplex PCR; TCRdb stores in-frame clones only, minus some. The profile shows about 250,000 clones, about four fifths of them singletons. The CDR3 covers 15 residues. V was clipped by 4 bases and J by 5 bases, with 18 bases between them. Looked up from germline, CDR1 is SGHTS and CDR2 is YDEGEE. The chain combines TRBV5-8 with TRBJ1-1; tentative D call: TRBD1 (5 bases). Sequenced material: PBMCs. The TCR sequence derives from a girl aged 2 to 10 in good health and CMV-seronegative. The CDR3 loop is CASSVRAGSITEAFF. The CDR3 nucleotides are TGTGCCAGCAGCGTCAGGGCCGGGTCTATTACTGAAGCTTTCTTT.